Listed below are T cell receptor beta chains from one sample, sequenced in a study of T cell repertoires in cytomegalovirus infection. These receptors' antigens are unknown. Each CDR3 protein gets one entry after TCRdb re-called the reads with MiXCR. The table includes approximately 390,000 distinct CDR3 sequences, about a third detected once. This sample comprised cultured PBMCs, obtained from culture after CMV antigen stimulation. These receptors came from a human donor in good health (CMV status not recorded). Some clones in this sample may be carry-over from other donors' samples. Each CDR3 is given with its conserved first and last residue. The D gene is left open where the match is weak. Only some rows state a clone size, as once, few, many or a class for expanded clones.

- - TRBJ2-3 TRBV7-3 14 CASSPVPPGDTQYF TGTGCCAGCAGCCCCGTCCCTCCGGGAGATACGCAGTATTTT
- - TRBJ1-6 TRBV27 15 CASSLNRAKNSPLHF TGTGCCAGCAGTTTAAACAGGGCCAAAAATTCACCCCTCCACTTT
TRBD2 - TRBJ2-7 TRBV19 15 CASSRTGTNSYEQYF TGTGCCAGTAGTAGGACCGGGACTAACTCCTACGAGCAGTACTTC
- once TRBJ1-6 TRBV20-1 15 CSAEEPGHYNSPLHF TGCAGTGCAGAGGAACCGGGACACTATAATTCACCCCTCCACTTT
- many TRBJ2-3 TRBV7-2 14 CASSLGTGIDTQYF TGTGCCAGCAGCTTAGGAACAGGGATAGATACGCAGTATTTT
- - TRBJ1-5 TRBV20-1 13 CSAGNLSNQPQHF TGCAGTGCCGGGAATCTTAGCAATCAGCCCCAGCATTTT
- few TRBJ2-1 TRBV5-1 12 CASSLWGDEQFF TGCGCCAGCAGCTTGTGGGGGGATGAGCAGTTCTTC
TRBD2 few TRBJ2-7 TRBV7-2 15 CASSYLGAGGYEQYF TGTGCCAGCAGCTACCTGGGAGCGGGAGGCTACGAGCAGTACTTC
TRBD1 few TRBJ2-7 TRBV6-2/TRBV6-3 14 CASSTTGSAYEQYF TGTGCCAGCAGTACGACAGGGTCGGCCTACGAGCAGTACTTC
- few TRBJ1-1 TRBV7-2 14 CASSSYTPWTEAFF TGTGCCAGCAGCTCCTATACACCATGGACTGAAGCTTTCTTT
TRBD2 - TRBJ2-1 TRBV7-4 14 CASGRDSSYNEQFF TGTGCCAGCGGGAGGGACTCCTCCTACAATGAGCAGTTCTTC
- many TRBJ2-1 TRBV5-1 14 CASRQATSYNEQFF TGCGCCAGCAGGCAAGCGACCTCCTACAATGAGCAGTTCTTC
- - TRBJ2-2 TRBV4-3 19 CASSQDLLRVVRSTGELFF TGCGCCAGCAGCCAAGATCTCTTGAGGGTCGTGAGGAGCACCGGGGAGCTGTTTTTT
- - TRBJ2-7 TRBV14 15 CASSHYQGPPYEQYF TGTGCCAGCAGCCATTATCAGGGGCCCCCCTACGAGCAGTACTTC
- - TRBJ1-4 TRBV2 12 CASSADWGKLFF TGTGCCAGCAGTGCCGACTGGGGAAAACTGTTTTTT
- few TRBJ2-1 TRBV12-3/TRBV12-4 15 CASREGTSHYNEQFF TGTGCCAGCAGAGAGGGGACGTCGCACTACAATGAGCAGTTCTTC
TRBD1 few TRBJ1-5 TRBV6-2/TRBV6-3 16 CASSFRQGNSNQPQHF TGTGCCAGCAGTTTCCGACAGGGCAATAGCAATCAGCCCCAGCATTTT
- - TRBJ1-1 TRBV7-2 16 CASSSLAADLNTEAFF TGTGCCAGCAGCTCCCTGGCGGCGGATCTGAACACTGAAGCTTTCTTT